This paragraph covers one TCR beta chain sequence. Its antigen is currently not known. Per-base quality was not reported, and no clone a single base away is much larger than it. Including cysteine and phenylalanine, the CDR3 has 17 amino acids. Of the read, only the CDR3 DNA is kept; its 51 bases are in frame from base 1. The junction shows trimming of 4 bases on V and 3 bases on J, plus 22 bases between the germline ends. Reading the germline V gene (reference sequence) gives CDR1 LNHDA and CDR2 SQIVND. The data were taken from a study of graft-versus-host responses after intestinal transplantation (dated by TCRdb to the early 2020s). About the study as a whole: Recipients received multivisceral, liver-intestinal, or isolated intestinal transplants. Anti-thymocyte globulin induction was given to all recipients, followed by maintenance tacrolimus and steroids for two to four years. Bulk TCR-beta CDR3 sequencing was used to track graft-versus-host and host-versus-graft alloreactive T cell clones in the graft, circulation and bone marrow after intestinal transplantation. To identify alloreactive clones, pre-transplant mixed lymphocyte reaction products were sequenced and compared with unstimulated pre-transplant donor and recipient T cells. Of the 20 to 30 intestinal transplant recipients enrolled in the cohort, one of whom was a retransplant, a few patients without pretransplant specimens were excluded. A peak of at least 4% donor T cells among recipient peripheral blood mononuclear cells was the definition used for donor T cell macrochimerism. Instead of going to the commercial service, samples from three later patients were sequenced in-house on an Illumina MiSeq and processed with MiXCR.

This specimen's time point label, per the study, means: cells obtained before transplantation from donor or recipient. CD3+CD4+ and CD3+CD8+ populations were FACS-sorted from unstimulated pre-transplant donor and recipient cells taken from spleen or lymph nodes. General conclusions and limits of the study: The conclusions were limited by the relatively low number and heterogeneity of the intestinal transplant patients. GvH clones turned up in recipient bone marrow, with some appearing earlier in ileal mucosa or blood, a pattern consistent with an intestinal mucosal origin. Patients with donor T cell macrochimerism had high GvH to HvG T cell clonal ratios in their allografts. Peak levels of circulating GvH clones were associated with declines in HvG clones early after transplant.

The receptor library was made with the immunoSEQ multiplex PCR assay. For most patients, genomic DNA was isolated using the Qiagen DNeasy Blood and Tissue Kit and was shipped frozen to Adaptive Biotechnologies for TCR sequencing. Adaptive Biotechnologies carried out high-throughput TCR-beta CDR3 sequencing of genomic DNA for most patients. Per the authors' processing: Adaptive's ImmunoSEQ software supplied the TCR sequencing data for 15 to 20 patients, while MiXCR and VDJtools were used to process a few other patients. To correct CD4 versus CD8 sorting errors, sequences present in both subsets at a frequency ratio below 5:1 were removed. Because the origin of CDR3 nucleotide sequences shared between donor and recipient could not be assigned, those sequences were removed. Alloreactive clones required at least 2-fold expansion over unstimulated cells and minimum CFSE-low frequency of 0.002% (template counts) or 0.001% (read counts). Mappable clones were those detected in sequenced pre-transplant spleen, lymph node, or MLR CFSE-low populations of the donor or recipient. Cumulative frequency of alloreactive clones was calculated as a percentage of all sequences weighted by copy number. TCRdb stores this immuneACCESS table with in-frame sequences only. Part of the clones is absent; in the studies checked, under half of the shortfall reflects unresolved V genes, and no reason is known for the rest. V and J calls and clone size are copied from that table; D and trimming were computed from the DNA. Counted in this sample were tens of thousands of clones; 75% to 90% of them appeared once. About 17% of the sample rests with the top ten.

The rearrangement joined TRBV19 to TRBJ2-7; the D gene is perhaps TRBD1, from 5 matching bases. The source was unstimulated CD8+ T cells sorted from spleen or lymph node cells, collected before intestinal transplant. This receptor was identified in a human donor who received an intestinal transplant. The DNA sequence reads TGTGCCAGTAGTACTATTCGCCCCAGGGTGGGCGACTACGAGCAGTACTTC. Protein translation: CASSTIRPRVGDYEQYF.